The rows below give T cell receptor beta chains drawn from one sample of a study of vaccination effects on CD4 cells after COVID-19. Their antigens are not known. This table comes from immunoSEQ multiplex PCR, and its TCRdb copy is limited to in-frame clones, with some not included. The profile shows around 50,000 clones, 75% to 85% of them singletons. The material sequenced was CD4+ T cells from PBMCs cultured with HIV peptides, taken before COVID-19 vaccination. These receptors were obtained from a human donor who had a prior SARS-CoV-2 infection. The CDR3 runs from the conserved cysteine through the conserved F or W. A D gene is named only where the DNA matches it firmly. Clone size is given for some rows only: seen once, a few or many times, or a class if the clone is expanded.

clone size	J gene	D gene	V gene	CDR3 DNA	CDR3 protein
NA	TRBJ1-2	NA	TRBV5-6	TGTGCCAGCAGCTCCCCCGGAGGGGGCTATGGCTACACCTTC	CASSSPGGGYGYTF
NA	TRBJ1-1	NA	TRBV20-1	TGCAGTGCTAGATCAACAGGGGAAGCTTTCTTT	CSARSTGEAFF
few	TRBJ2-7	NA	TRBV9	TGTGCCAGCAGCGCCGGGAGTTGGTCCTACGAGCAGTACTTC	CASSAGSWSYEQYF
NA	TRBJ1-5	NA	TRBV5-1	TGCGCCAGCAGCTTGACAGGGTTGAGCAATCAGCCCCAGCATTTT	CASSLTGLSNQPQHF
NA	TRBJ2-1	TRBD2	TRBV7-2	TGTGCCAGCAGTTTAGCGGGGATCAATGAGCAGTTCTTC	CASSLAGINEQFF
few	TRBJ2-3	TRBD2	TRBV4-3	TGCGCCAGCAGCCAAGGGACTAGCGGGATTACCTTCACAGATACGCAGTATTTT	CASSQGTSGITFTDTQYF
NA	TRBJ1-1	NA	TRBV9	TGTGCCAGCAGCCAAACCTCCAGGGTTGAGTACACTGAAGCTTTCTTT	CASSQTSRVEYTEAFF
few	TRBJ1-2	NA	TRBV18	TGTGCCAGCTCACCCCAATCGTCTGGCTACACCTTC	CASSPQSSGYTF
NA	TRBJ2-6	TRBD1	TRBV9	TGTGCCAGCAGCGATCGGGGACAGGGGGCTGGGGCCAACGTCCTGACTTTC	CASSDRGQGAGANVLTF
NA	TRBJ2-1	NA	TRBV2	TGTGCCACCGACCAGAGTAGCGGAGGACCGTACAATGAGCAGTTCTTC	CATDQSSGGPYNEQFF
NA	TRBJ2-1	NA	TRBV18	TGTGCCAGCTCACCACCACCGCAGGGAGATGAGCAGTTCTTC	CASSPPPQGDEQFF
NA	TRBJ2-1	NA	TRBV9	TGTGCCAGCAGCGTAGCAACTCCGTCGCATGAGCAGTTCTTC	CASSVATPSHEQFF
NA	TRBJ2-1	TRBD2	TRBV9	TGTGCCAGCAGCGGCCAGGCCGCGGGGGGATTGTACAATGAGCAGTTCTTC	CASSGQAAGGLYNEQFF
NA	TRBJ1-6	NA	TRBV10-1	TGCGCCAGCAGTGAGTGGGGTAGGGCCTATAATTCACCCCTCCACTTT	CASSEWGRAYNSPLHF
few	TRBJ1-5	NA	TRBV7-2	TGTGCCAGCAGCATTTACAATCAGCCCCAGCATTTT	CASSIYNQPQHF
NA	TRBJ2-1	TRBD1	TRBV7-2	TGTGCCAGCAGCTTACACCCCCAGGGACAGGGGGATTTTCGTGAGCAGTTCTTC	CASSLHPQGQGDFREQFF
NA	TRBJ1-2	TRBD1	TRBV2	TGTGCCAGCAGTGAAGGCAGGGGGCGAGGGGGCTACACCTTC	CASSEGRGRGGYTF
once	TRBJ1-4	NA	TRBV7-9	TGTGCCAGCAGCGGGGGCCGCGGTAATGAAAAACTGTTTTTT	CASSGGRGNEKLFF
NA	TRBJ1-4	NA	TRBV5-1	TGCGCCAGCAGCTTGGTAGGAGCTAATGAAAAACTGTTTTTT	CASSLVGANEKLFF
NA	TRBJ2-2	TRBD1	TRBV9	TGTGCCAGCAGCGTTAGACAGGGGAACACCGGGGAGCTGTTTTTT	CASSVRQGNTGELFF
NA	TRBJ2-6	NA	TRBV25-1	TGTGCGAGTATCTCTGGGGCCAACGTCCTGACTTTC	CASISGANVLTF
NA	TRBJ1-1	TRBD1	TRBV5-1	TGCGCCAGCAGCGTCAACAGGGGGCGGGACACTGAAGCTTTCTTT	CASSVNRGRDTEAFF
NA	TRBJ2-3	TRBD1	TRBV11-2	TGTGCCAGCACCGAGGGGGACAGGGAGACAGATACGCAGTATTTT	CASTEGDRETDTQYF
once	TRBJ1-6	TRBD1	TRBV11-2	TGTGCCAGCAGCTTCGGAATAACAGGGGTTAATTCACCCCTCCACTTT	CASSFGITGVNSPLHF
few	TRBJ2-1	NA	TRBV5-5	TGTGCCAGCAGCTTGGTGACGGATCTCTCCTACAATGAGCAGTTCTTC	CASSLVTDLSYNEQFF
NA	TRBJ2-3	NA	TRBV20-1	TGCAGTGCTGGAGTCACAGATACGCAGTATTTT	CSAGVTDTQYF
NA	TRBJ2-3	TRBD2	TRBV7-2	TGTGCCAGCAGCCGTCGACTAGCGGAAACTCTTCGGGTAGATACGCAGTATTTT	CASSRRLAETLRVDTQYF
NA	TRBJ2-5	NA	TRBV3-1/TRBV3-2	TGTGCCAGCACCACTAGATCAGGAGAGACCCAGTACTTC	CASTTRSGETQYF
once	TRBJ2-7	NA	TRBV11-1	TGTGCCAGCAGCAGGTCGGGGGCCGCGGTGTACGAGCAGTACTTC	CASSRSGAAVYEQYF
NA	TRBJ2-1	TRBD2	TRBV19	TGTGCCACCAGGGGACTAGCGGACTACAATGAGCAGTTCTTC	CATRGLADYNEQFF
few	TRBJ2-1	TRBD2	TRBV12-5	TGTGCTAGTGGTCCGGGGGAGGGACCCAGTGAGCAGTTCTTC	CASGPGEGPSEQFF
NA	TRBJ2-1	TRBD2	TRBV3-1/TRBV3-2	TGTGCCAGCAGCCAAATTAGCGGGGGGGGTTATGAGCAGTTCTTC	CASSQISGGGYEQFF
few	TRBJ1-2	NA	TRBV20-1	TGCAGTGCTAATGACGGGATTAACTATGGCTACACCTTC	CSANDGINYGYTF
NA	TRBJ2-7	NA	TRBV4-1	TGCGCCAGCAGCCTCCGGGACGGTTCCTACGAGCAGTACTTC	CASSLRDGSYEQYF
once	TRBJ1-1	NA	TRBV3-1/TRBV3-2	TGTGCCAGCAGTTGGGGAAGGGGGGCAGACACTGAAGCTTTCTTT	CASSWGRGADTEAFF
NA	TRBJ1-3	TRBD1	TRBV24-1	TGTGCCACCAGTGACCCGGGACAGTCTGGAAACACCATATATTTT	CATSDPGQSGNTIYF
NA	TRBJ1-3	NA	TRBV29-1	TGCAGCGTTGAATCCCTAGCCCCCCCCTCTGGAAACACCATATATTTT	CSVESLAPPSGNTIYF
NA	TRBJ2-7	NA	TRBV7-9	TGTGCCAGCATGGTGGGAGCCGCCTCCGAGCAGTACTTC	CASMVGAASEQYF
once	TRBJ2-2	TRBD1	TRBV9	TGTGCCAGCAGCGTAGCCCCTCCGGGACAGGGGGCGGCCGGGGAGCTGTTTTTT	CASSVAPPGQGAAGELFF
few	TRBJ1-5	NA	TRBV6-6	TGTGCCAGCAGTGAACAGGGTGCCCAGCATTTT	CASSEQGAQHF
NA	TRBJ1-3	NA	TRBV14	TGTGCCAGCAGCCAAGAAGGTCGTTCCCGAAACACCATATATTTT	CASSQEGRSRNTIYF
NA	TRBJ2-6	NA	TRBV2	TGTGCCAGCGTGGGGGGTTGGGGGAGAGGTGCTGGGGCCAACGTCCTGACTTTC	CASVGGWGRGAGANVLTF
NA	TRBJ2-3	TRBD1	TRBV30	TGTGCCTGTGACAGGGGAACAGATACGCAGTATTTT	CACDRGTDTQYF
NA	TRBJ1-1	TRBD1	TRBV18	TGTGCCAGCTCATCGAGACAGGGGATTAATATGAACACTGAAGCTTTCTTT	CASSSRQGINMNTEAFF
NA	TRBJ1-2	NA	TRBV5-1	TGCGCCAGCAGCTTGGTTCGGTTCTCTAGGGGCGGCTACACCTTC	CASSLVRFSRGGYTF
NA	TRBJ1-2	NA	TRBV5-4	TGTGCCAGCAGCTTTTTCCAGCTCCTTAACTATGGCTACACCTTC	CASSFFQLLNYGYTF
NA	TRBJ1-6	TRBD1	TRBV30	TGTGCCTGGAGTGTATTTGGTCAGGGGGGACCCTATAATTCACCCCTCCACTTT	CAWSVFGQGGPYNSPLHF
NA	TRBJ2-1	TRBD2	TRBV7-2	TGTGCCAGCAGCTTAGCGGGAGGAGTGGGGGGGAATGAGCAGTTCTTC	CASSLAGGVGGNEQFF
NA	TRBJ1-1	NA	TRBV25-1	TGTGCCAGCATTGGTCAGTTGAACACTGAAGCTTTCTTT	CASIGQLNTEAFF
NA	TRBJ1-1	TRBD1	TRBV18	TGTGCCAGCTCAGGTGCGACAGGGTCGGACACTGAAGCTTTCTTT	CASSGATGSDTEAFF
NA	TRBJ2-1	NA	TRBV5-4	TGTGCCAGCAGCACCATTTACAATGAGCAGTTCTTC	CASSTIYNEQFF
NA	TRBJ1-4	NA	TRBV5-1	TGCGCCAGCAGCTTGGCCAGCTCGGGTGAAAAACTGTTTTTT	CASSLASSGEKLFF
NA	TRBJ1-5	NA	TRBV27	TGTGCCAGCAGTTTGAGGCTCAATCAGCCCCAGCATTTT	CASSLRLNQPQHF
NA	TRBJ2-3	TRBD1	TRBV10-3	TGTGCCATCAGTGAGTGGGACAGATCCACAGATACGCAGTATTTT	CAISEWDRSTDTQYF
NA	TRBJ2-7	NA	TRBV23-1	TGCGCCAGCAGTCAATCGGAAGGGGCAAGGGACGTGAAATACGAGCAGTACTTC	CASSQSEGARDVKYEQYF
NA	TRBJ1-4	NA	TRBV18	TGTGCCAGCTCACCACCGAACCCGAGAGAAAAACTGTTTTTT	CASSPPNPREKLFF